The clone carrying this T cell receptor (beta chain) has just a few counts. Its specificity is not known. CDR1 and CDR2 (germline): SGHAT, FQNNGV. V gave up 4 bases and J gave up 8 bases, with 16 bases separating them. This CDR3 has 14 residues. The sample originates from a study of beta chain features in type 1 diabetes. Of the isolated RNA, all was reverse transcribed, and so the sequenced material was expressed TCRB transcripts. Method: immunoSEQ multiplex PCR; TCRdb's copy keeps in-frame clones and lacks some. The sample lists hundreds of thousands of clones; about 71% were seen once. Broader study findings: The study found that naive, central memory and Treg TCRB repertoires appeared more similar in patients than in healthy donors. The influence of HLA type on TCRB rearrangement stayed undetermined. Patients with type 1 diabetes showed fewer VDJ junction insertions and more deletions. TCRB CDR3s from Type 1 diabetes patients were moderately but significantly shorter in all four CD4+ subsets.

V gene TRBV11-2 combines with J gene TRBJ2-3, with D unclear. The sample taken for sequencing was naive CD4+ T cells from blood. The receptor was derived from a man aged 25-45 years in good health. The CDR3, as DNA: TGTGCCAGCAGCTCCGCCGCCAGGCGATTTACGCAGTATTTT. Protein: CASSSAARRFTQYF. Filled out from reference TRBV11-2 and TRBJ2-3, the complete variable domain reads EAGVAQSPRYKIIEKRQSVAFWCNPISGHATLYWYQQILGQGPKLLIQFQNNGVVDDSQLPKDRFSAERLKGVDSTLKIQPAKLEDSAVYLCASSSAARRFTQYFGPGTRLTVL.